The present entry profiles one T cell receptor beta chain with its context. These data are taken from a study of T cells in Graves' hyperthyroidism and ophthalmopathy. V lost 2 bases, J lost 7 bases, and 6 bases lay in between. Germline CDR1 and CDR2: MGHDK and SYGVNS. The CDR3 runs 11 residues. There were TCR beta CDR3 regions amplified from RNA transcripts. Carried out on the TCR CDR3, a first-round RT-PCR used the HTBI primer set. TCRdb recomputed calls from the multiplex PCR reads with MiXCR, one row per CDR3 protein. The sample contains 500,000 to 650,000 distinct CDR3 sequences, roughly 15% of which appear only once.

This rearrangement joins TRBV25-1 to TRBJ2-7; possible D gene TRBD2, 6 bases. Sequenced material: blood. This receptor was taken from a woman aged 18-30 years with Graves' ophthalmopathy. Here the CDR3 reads CASSELAEQYF. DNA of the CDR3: TGTGCCAGCAGTGAACTAGCGGAGCAGTACTTC.